This TCR beta chain derives from a study of T cells in Graves' hyperthyroidism and ophthalmopathy. Ten or more counts support this clonotype. The CDR3 spans 16 residues. Looked up from germline, CDR1 is SGHTA and CDR2 is FQGNSA. V lost 0 bases to trimming and J lost 0 bases; unmatched junction nucleotides: 4. Patients aged 18 to 65 had newly diagnosed hyperthyroidism lasting under 2 months. It was RNA transcripts that yielded the amplified TCR beta CDR3 regions. A set of HTBI primers served as the primers for a first-round RT-PCR of the TCR CDR3. One entry per CDR3 protein, called by TCRdb with MiXCR from the multiplex PCR reads. The sample consists of approximately 560,000 distinct CDR3 sequences, less than 20% of them appearing once.

V is TRBV7-2 and J is TRBJ1-2; 7 bases fit TRBD1. This TCR derives from a woman aged 25 to 39 with Graves' hyperthyroidism. Sample: blood. In DNA form, the CDR3 reads TGTGCCAGCAGCTTAGCGGGAGGGACAGCTAACTATGGCTACACCTTC. It is translated as CASSLAGGTANYGYTF.